The clone carrying this T cell receptor (beta chain) was counted only a few times. These data originate in a study of molecular identifiers for immune sequencing clone quantification. Per germline, CDR1 LNHDA and CDR2 SQIVND (reference sequence). V dropped 5 bases and J dropped 4; count of bases not matched to a gene: 13. The length of the CDR3 is 18 residues. TCRdb reanalysed the PCR reads using MiXCR and keeps one entry per CDR3 protein. The table shows more than 550,000 distinct CDR3 sequences, with about 25% occurring only once. The specimen was naive CD8+ T cells from blood, with Jurkat cell RNA spiked in. Regarding subset: FACS-sorted CD8+CD4-CCR7+CD45RA+ naive T cells. The V call is TRBV19, the J call TRBJ1-4; TRBD1 matches at 10 bases. The sequence came from a human donor in good health. Some libraries in this study had Jurkat cell RNA spiked in. CDR3 coding DNA: TGTGCCAGTAGTCCCGGGACAGGGGAAGCGGACCATAATGAAAAACTGTTTTTT. This translates into CASSPGTGEADHNEKLFF.